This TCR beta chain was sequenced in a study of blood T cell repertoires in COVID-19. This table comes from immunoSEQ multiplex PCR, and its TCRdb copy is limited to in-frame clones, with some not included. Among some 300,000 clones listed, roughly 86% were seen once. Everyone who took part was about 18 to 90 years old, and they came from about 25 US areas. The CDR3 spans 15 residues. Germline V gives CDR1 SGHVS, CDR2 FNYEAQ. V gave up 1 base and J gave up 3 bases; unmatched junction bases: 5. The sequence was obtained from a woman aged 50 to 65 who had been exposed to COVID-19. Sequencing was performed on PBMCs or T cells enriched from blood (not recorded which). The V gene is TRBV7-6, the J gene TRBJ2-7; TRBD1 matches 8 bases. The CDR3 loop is CASSLEGTGDYEQYF. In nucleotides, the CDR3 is TGTGCCAGCAGCTTAGAGGGGACAGGTGACTACGAGCAGTACTTC.